Shown below are 21 T cell receptor beta chains from a single sample sequenced in a study of spatial heterogeneity in lung cancer (dated by TCRdb to about 2019). Libraries were made using 5' RACE. Sequencing relied on a NextSeq 500. TCRdb took the public reads, trimmed them with fastp at Q25, ran MiXCR for clone calling and kept in-frame beta chains. Duplicate CDR3 protein sequences are folded into a single record with the most common DNA and genes. Present in this sample are 55,000 to 70,000 distinct CDR3 sequences, about 6.6% of which were seen just once. The ten largest clones take up about 15% of the sample. The sample's time point label is to be understood as: sample taken at primary tumor resection. The material sequenced was PBMCs, taken at surgery. These receptors all come from a female donor with early-stage non-small cell lung cancer.

In its sample, this clonotype was seen many times. The DNA for the CDR3 is TGTGCCAGCAAACCGGGGGCTGTGAACACTGAAGCTTTCTTT. It specifies CASKPGAVNTEAFF. The chain joins TRBV3-1 to TRBJ1-1, with D perhaps TRBD1 (6 bases). Deletions cut 7 bases from V and 0 bases from J, with 12 bases between. This CDR3 contains 14 residues. Germline values: CDR1 LGHDT, CDR2 YNNKEL (reference sequence).

This clonotype was counted at least ten times. The J gene is TRBJ2-1, the V gene TRBV9, with 7 bases that match TRBD2. Trimming removed 0 bases from V and 5 bases from J; junction bases left unmatched: 5. The V gene's germline CDR1 is SGDLS and CDR2 YYNGEE. CDR3 length: 15 amino acids. The CDR3 region has the DNA TGTGCCAGCAGCGTAGGGCTAGCGGACAACAATGAGCAGTTCTTC. The encoded protein is CASSVGLADNNEQFF.

V usage is TRBV7-2 and J usage is TRBJ2-2; TRBD2 agrees at 7 bases. The CDR3 consists of 15 residues. J lost 5 bases, V lost 5 bases, and 8 bases had no gene match. CDR1 is SGHTA and CDR2 is FQGNSA in the germline V gene. CDR3 coding DNA: TGTGCCAGCAGCGCCCGCCGCGGGGGAACCGGGGAGCTGTTTTTT. Translating gives CASSARRGGTGELFF. The full variable domain, its missing parts supplied by reference TRBV7-2 and TRBJ2-2, is GAGVSQSPSNKVTEKGKDVELRCDPISGHTALYWYRQSLGQGLEFLIYFQGNSAPDKSGLPSDRFSAERTGGSVSTLTIQRTQQEDSAVYLCASSARRGGTGELFFGEGSRLTVL.

There are many counts of this clonotype. The chain employs TRBV5-1 and TRBJ1-4, with unresolved D. Germline V gene lookup returns CDR1 SGHRS and CDR2 YFSETQ. The CDR3 loop spans 15 amino acids. V was trimmed by 3 bases and J by 8 bases, leaving 17 bases between them. The CDR3, as DNA: TGCGCCAGCAGCTCCTCGGACGGCCATGGAGAAAAACTGTTTTTT. This translates into CASSSSDGHGEKLFF.

This clonotype was seen a few times. The rearrangement links TRBV28 to TRBJ2-2; weak D call: TRBD1 (6 bases). V was pared by 3 bases and J by 6 bases, with 17 bases between. CDR3 length: 16 amino acids. From germline, CDR1 is MDHEN and CDR2 SYDVKM. In DNA form, the CDR3 reads TGTGCCAGCAGTTTCCCCACACAGGGATCCGCCGGGGAGCTGTTTTTT. Residues: CASSFPTQGSAGELFF.

This clonotype has ten or more counts. The gene calls are TRBV9 and TRBJ1-1; no definite D call. V was trimmed by 4 bases and J by 0 bases, leaving 7 bases between them. The germline V gene encodes CDR1 SGDLS and CDR2 YYNGEE. CDR3 length equals 13 residues. CDR3 nucleotide sequence: TGTGCCAGCAGCACACAAATGAACACTGAAGCTTTCTTT. Translating gives CASSTQMNTEAFF.

The chain combines TRBV14 with TRBJ1-1; the D gene is possibly TRBD1 (6 bases). Germline-derived CDR1 and CDR2 are SGHDN and FVKESK. Trimming removed 0 bases from V and 12 bases from J, with 11 bases in between. The length of the CDR3 is 12 residues. CDR3 sequence (DNA): TGTGCCAGCAGCCAAGACCCGGGACACCCTTTCTTT. As protein: CASSQDPGHPFF.

This clonotype was detected many times. The chain is built from TRBV20-1 and TRBJ1-5; 9 bases match TRBD1. The CDR3 runs 14 residues. Germline assignment: CDR1 DFQATT and CDR2 SNEGSKA (reference sequence). Germline trimming cut 7 bases from V and 1 base from J; bases unmatched to any gene: 5. The CDR3 DNA follows: TGCAGTGTCAAACAGGGGGCAAGCAATCAGCCCCAGCATTTT. Translated: CSVKQGASNQPQHF.

This clonotype was counted ten times or more. The DNA for the CDR3 is TGTGCCAGCAGCCGGGGACTACCCAAAGAGACCCAGTACTTC. It yields the protein CASSRGLPKETQYF. V usage is TRBV12-3 or TRBV12-4 and J usage is TRBJ2-5; 7 bases are a match to TRBD2. This CDR3 spans 14 amino acids. Trimming removed 6 bases from V and 3 bases from J; junction bases left unmatched: 7.

This clonotype was detected ten times or more. The rearrangement links TRBV20-1 to TRBJ1-6; no reliable D call. V lost 2 bases and J lost 0, with 14 bases in between. The germline V gene has CDR1 DFQATT and CDR2 SNEGSKA (reference sequence). CDR3 length: 17 amino acids. The CDR3 reads CSARTAPSSSYNSPLHF. For the CDR3, the DNA is TGCAGTGCTAGAACGGCCCCAAGCAGCTCCTATAATTCACCCCTCCACTTT.

This clonotype was seen a few times. The chain couples TRBV7-9 to TRBJ2-7; D uncertain. V was trimmed by 4 bases and J by 5 bases, leaving 6 bases between them. The germline CDR1 and CDR2 sequences are SEHNR and FQNEAQ (reference sequence). There are 11 residues in the CDR3. CDR3: CASSWRDEQYF. CDR3 coding DNA: TGTGCCAGCAGCTGGCGAGACGAGCAGTACTTC.

This clonotype has more than one count but fewer than ten. This sequence may be a read error, since a much larger clone differs from it by one base. V usage is TRBV3-1 and J usage is TRBJ2-7; D may be TRBD2 (5 bases). The V end lost 4 bases, the J end lost 0 bases, and 13 bases lay between the germline ends. Germline CDR1 and CDR2: LGHDT and YNNKEL (reference sequence). The CDR3 length is 15 residues. The CDR3 DNA follows: TGTGCCAGCAGCCGACTACGGGTGGGCTCCTACGAGCAGTACTTC. It yields the protein CASSRLRVGSYEQYF.

V is TRBV28 and J is TRBJ1-1, with D uncertain. The germline V and J ends were trimmed by 5 bases and 2 bases, with 3 bases remaining between them. The CDR3 is 11 amino acids. Germline loops: CDR1 MDHEN, CDR2 SYDVKM. CDR3 sequence (DNA): TGTGCCAGCAGTAGCAACACTGAAGCTTTCTTT. It specifies CASSSNTEAFF.

This clonotype was counted only a few times. The chain is built from TRBV7-2 and TRBJ2-5; D tentatively reads TRBD1 or TRBD2 (5 bases each). Trimming stripped 5 bases from V and 4 bases from J, with 17 bases between. The CDR3 sequence is 15 residues long. From germline, CDR1 is SGHTA and CDR2 FQGNSA. DNA of the CDR3: TGTGCCAGCAGCGCCGGGACCCTAAACCGAGAGACCCAGTACTTC. As protein: CASSAGTLNRETQYF.

This clonotype was picked up many times. The rearrangement uses TRBV9 and TRBJ1-6; 8 nucleotides align to TRBD1. Germline V CDR1 and CDR2: SGDLS, YYNGEE. Trimming removed 0 bases from V and 7 bases from J; junction bases left unmatched: 3. The CDR3 spans 15 residues. Written as DNA, the CDR3 is TGTGCCAGCAGCGTAGCTACAGGGGGAAATTCACCCCTCCACTTT. This gives the protein CASSVATGGNSPLHF.

This clonotype came up a few times. The chain has TRBV28 and TRBJ1-4; the D is unclear. Deletions cut 5 bases from V and 7 bases from J, with 14 bases between. This CDR3 has 14 amino acids. In germline, CDR1 is MDHEN, CDR2 SYDVKM. The CDR3, as DNA: TGTGCCAGCAGTCTCGGTCAGGAGGGTGAAAAACTGTTTTTT. This codes for CASSLGQEGEKLFF.

In this sample, this clonotype turned up many times. One end of the junction does not line up with germline, which may come from a read error. The chain joins TRBV30 to TRBJ1-3; D remains ambiguous. CDR3 length: 12 amino acids. Germline V gene data show CDR1 as GTSNPN and CDR2 as SVGIG (reference sequence). CDR3 nucleotides: TGTGCCTGGAGTGTCTCTGGGAACACCATATATTTT. Translated: CAWSVSGNTIYF.

This clonotype showed up many times. An end of the junction differs from the germline gene, which may be a read error. CDR3 bases: TGTGCTAGCAGACTCGACAGGTACGGTGAGCAGTTCTTC. This gives the protein CASRLDRYGEQFF. The rearrangement uses TRBV7-7 and TRBJ2-1; D might be TRBD1 (6 bases). This CDR3 has 13 residues. In germline, CDR1 is SSHAT, CDR2 FNYEAQ (reference sequence).

This clonotype was counted many times. The genes are TRBV10-3 and TRBJ1-1; no firm D call. The CDR3 loop spans 14 amino acids. The germline CDR1 and CDR2 sequences are ENHRY and SYGVKD. Trimming left V 4 bases short and J 4 bases short, with 13 bases between. The CDR3 is CAISGGNSGTEAFF. The CDR3 nucleotides read TGTGCCATCAGTGGGGGTAACAGTGGCACTGAAGCTTTCTTT.

The V gene is TRBV7-6, the J gene TRBJ2-2; 8 bases are shared with TRBD2. Germline assignment: CDR1 SGHVS and CDR2 FNYEAQ. The CDR3 runs to 16 residues. The ends lost 1 base at V and 5 bases at J; junction bases unmatched: 6. The CDR3 protein is CASSLVGPSGTGELFF. The CDR3 DNA is TGTGCCAGCAGCTTAGTGGGGCCTAGCGGGACCGGGGAGCTGTTTTTT.

The gene calls are TRBV2 and TRBJ1-6; D not resolved. V was cut by 4 bases and J by 2 bases, with 15 bases left in between. CDR1 and CDR2 from the germline V gene are SNHLY and FYNNEI. The CDR3 is made up of 17 amino acids. In DNA, the CDR3 is TGTGCCAGCAGTGGTTTATGGGAAAGTACCTATAATTCACCCCTCCACTTT. Its protein is CASSGLWESTYNSPLHF.